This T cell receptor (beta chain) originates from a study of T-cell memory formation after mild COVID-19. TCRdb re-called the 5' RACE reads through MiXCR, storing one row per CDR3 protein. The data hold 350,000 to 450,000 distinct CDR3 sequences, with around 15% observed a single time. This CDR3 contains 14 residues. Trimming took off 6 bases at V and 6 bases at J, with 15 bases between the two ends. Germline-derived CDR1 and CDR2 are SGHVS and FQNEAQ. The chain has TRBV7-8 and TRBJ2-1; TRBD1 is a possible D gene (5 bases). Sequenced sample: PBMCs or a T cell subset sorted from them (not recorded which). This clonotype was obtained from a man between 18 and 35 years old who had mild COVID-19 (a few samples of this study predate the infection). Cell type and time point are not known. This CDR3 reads CASRPRVTLNEQFF. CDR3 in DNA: TGTGCCAGCAGACCCAGGGTCACACTCAATGAGCAGTTCTTC. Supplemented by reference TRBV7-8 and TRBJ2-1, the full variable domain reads GAGVSQSPRYKVAKRGQDVALRCDPISGHVSLFWYQQALGQGPEFLTYFQNEAQLDKSGLPSDRFFAERPEGSVSTLKIQRTQQEDSAVYLCASRPRVTLNEQFFGPGTRLTVL.